These T cell receptor beta chains were read from a single sample in a study of metastatic and nonmetastatic thyroid tumors. With MiXCR, TCRdb reprocessed the PCR reads. The sample consists of 4,000 to 5,000 clones, more than 15% of them appearing once. Sequencing was performed on adjacent normal tissue. These receptors were collected from a female donor with papillary thyroid cancer or a benign thyroid nodule (not recorded which). Some clones in this sample may be carry-over from other donors' samples. Each CDR3 is given with its conserved first and last residue. Fields, in order: D gene, V gene, J gene, clone size, CDR3 protein, CDR3 DNA. D genes are given only for firm matches. Clone size is shown for a subset of rows, as once, few, many or a class of expanded clone.

TRBD1,TRBV15,TRBJ1-2,NA,CATSGTGGDGYTF,TGTGCCACCAGTGGGACAGGGGGCGATGGCTACACCTTC
NA,TRBV9,TRBJ1-6,NA,CASSAGDAGLGSPLHF,TGTGCCAGCAGCGCAGGAGACGCGGGTTTGGGTTCACCCCTCCACTTT
NA,TRBV9,TRBJ2-3,many,CASSVEGRGGPDTQYF,TGTGCCAGCAGCGTAGAGGGCAGGGGAGGACCAGATACGCAGTATTTT
NA,TRBV7-9,TRBJ2-3,many,CASSFGGFNTDTQYF,TGTGCCAGCAGCTTTGGCGGTTTCAACACAGATACGCAGTATTTT
TRBD1,TRBV30,TRBJ1-2,many,CAWSAWGLGNRGYGYTF,TGTGCCTGGAGTGCTTGGGGGTTGGGGAACAGGGGCTATGGCTACACCTTC
NA,TRBV27,TRBJ2-4,few,CASAVTDSCNIQYF,TGTGCCAGCGCAGTGACAGACTCTTGTAACATTCAGTACTTC
NA,TRBV5-1,TRBJ2-7,NA,CASSLGPQSYEQYF,TGCGCCAGCAGCTTAGGCCCCCAATCCTACGAGCAGTACTTC
TRBD1,TRBV2,TRBJ2-1,medium-sized,CASSRTGYNEQFF,TGTGCCAGCAGTAGGACAGGCTACAATGAGCAGTTCTTC
NA,TRBV6-1,TRBJ2-1,large,CASSETDGREQFF,TGTGCCAGCAGTGAAACGGACGGGCGGGAGCAGTTCTTC
NA,TRBV20-1,TRBJ1-2,NA,CSAEPVALRGYTF,TGCAGTGCCGAGCCCGTGGCCCTTCGCGGCTACACCTTC
NA,TRBV11-2,TRBJ2-7,medium-sized,CASTLQIGYEQYF,TGTGCCAGCACCCTCCAGATCGGCTACGAGCAGTACTTC
NA,TRBV7-9,TRBJ2-1,many,CASSLAGVLYNEQFF,TGTGCCAGCAGCTTAGCAGGGGTCCTTTACAATGAGCAGTTCTTC
NA,TRBV6-4,TRBJ2-1,few,CASSDGPLYEQFF,TGTGCCAGCAGTGACGGGCCCCTCTATGAGCAGTTCTTC
NA,TRBV11-2,TRBJ1-6,medium-sized,CASSSEGALNSPLHF,TGTGCCAGCAGCTCCGAAGGGGCCCTTAATTCACCCCTCCACTTT
NA,TRBV6-5,TRBJ1-1,NA,CASSYVEGRTEAFF,TGTGCCAGCAGTTACGTGGAGGGAAGAACTGAAGCTTTCTTT
NA,TRBV19,TRBJ2-5,few,CASSTYPQETQYF,TGTGCCAGTAGCACATATCCCCAAGAGACCCAGTACTTC
NA,TRBV7-9,TRBJ1-6,NA,CASRFDSNNSPLHF,TGTGCCAGCAGATTCGACAGCAATAATTCACCCCTCCACTTT
NA,TRBV11-2,TRBJ2-7,medium-sized,CASSLNSEQYF,TGTGCCAGCAGCTTAAATTCCGAGCAGTACTTC
NA,TRBV28,TRBJ1-6,medium-sized,CASSFPSAQPTTRSPLHF,TGTGCCAGCAGCTTCCCATCTGCCCAGCCTACGACACGGTCACCCCTCCACTTT
NA,TRBV3-1,TRBJ1-1,many,CASSPTRIAEAFF,TGTGCCAGCAGCCCAACGCGGATCGCTGAAGCTTTCTTT
NA,TRBV28,TRBJ1-6,NA,CASHVAGSRPLHF,TGTGCCAGCCATGTGGCAGGCTCTAGACCCCTCCACTTT
NA,TRBV20-1,TRBJ1-1,medium-sized,CSARGGSGGTEAFF,TGCAGTGCTAGAGGGGGGTCGGGCGGCACTGAAGCTTTCTTT
TRBD1,TRBV5-6,TRBJ2-5,many,CASSPALDRQETQYF,TGTGCCAGCAGCCCGGCTTTGGACAGGCAAGAGACCCAGTACTTC
NA,TRBV7-8,TRBJ2-7,few,CASRGGGRYRVSVGQYF,TGTGCCAGCAGGGGGGGAGGGAGGTACAGGGTCAGTGTAGGGCAGTACTTC
NA,TRBV9,TRBJ2-2,NA,CASSVGGLGTGELFF,TGTGCCAGCAGCGTGGGGGGGCTGGGTACCGGGGAGCTGTTTTTT
TRBD1,TRBV6-1,TRBJ1-6,NA,CASRGGDRANSPLHF,TGTGCCAGCAGGGGTGGGGACAGGGCAAATTCACCCCTCCACTTT
NA,TRBV28,TRBJ2-5,medium-sized,CASTPSRGYFTQYF,TGTGCCAGCACCCCCAGCCGGGGTTACTTCACCCAGTACTTC
NA,TRBV28,TRBJ2-2,NA,CASSSGTPNTGELFF,TGTGCCAGCAGTTCCGGGACACCGAACACCGGGGAGCTGTTTTTT
NA,TRBV19,TRBJ2-3,large,CASSTWGADTQYF,TGTGCCAGTAGTACCTGGGGGGCAGATACGCAGTATTTT
NA,TRBV10-3,TRBJ2-1,few,CAISGYPLGGNEQFF,TGTGCCATCAGTGGGTACCCCTTGGGGGGAAATGAGCAGTTCTTC
NA,TRBV27,TRBJ2-2,NA,CASSLYAGWTVELFF,TGTGCCAGCAGTTTATACGCAGGGTGGACCGTGGAGTTGTTTTTT